The 23 T cell receptor beta chains below come from one sample, sequenced in a study of T cells after posttransplantation cyclophosphamide. Produced via immunoSEQ multiplex PCR; TCRdb's table is partial and in-frame only. The sample lists some 52,000 clones, just over 85% occurring once. Sequencing used PBMCs. These receptors came from a man aged 25-45 years with a blood cancer, CMV-positive, and with a related stem cell donor.

The rearrangement links TRBV2 to TRBJ1-2; D is uncertain. Germline V gives CDR1 SNHLY, CDR2 FYNNEI. This CDR3 has 11 residues. V was pared by 10 bases and J by 5 bases, with 11 bases between. The CDR3, as DNA: TGTGCCAAATACACGGGGTATGGCTACACCTTC. It encodes CAKYTGYGYTF.

The gene calls are TRBV28 and TRBJ2-1; D gene uncertain. CDR3 length: 15 amino acids. In germline, CDR1 is MDHEN, CDR2 SYDVKM. The V gene lost 5 bases and the J gene lost 5 bases, with 16 bases spanning the gap. The CDR3 sequence: CASSLASLGHNEQFF. The DNA for the CDR3 is TGTGCCAGCAGTCTCGCCTCTTTGGGCCACAATGAGCAGTTCTTC. Together with reference TRBV28 and TRBJ2-1, the CDR3 gives the full variable domain: DVKVTQSSRYLVKRTGEKVFLECVQDMDHENMFWYRQDPGLGLRLIYFSYDVKMKEKGDIPEGYSVSREKKERFSLILESASTNQTSMYLCASSLASLGHNEQFFGPGTRLTVL.

This chain uses TRBV19 with TRBJ1-4; D is unresolved. Germline V CDR1 and CDR2: LNHDA, SQIVND (reference sequence). The CDR3 loop spans 14 amino acids. V lost 5 bases and J 8 bases, leaving 15 bases between the germline ends. The CDR3 DNA is TGTGCCAGTAGTGACTTGGGTTCTTCGGAAAAACTGTTTTTT. Translation gives CASSDLGSSEKLFF.

This clone was recorded only once. V and J are TRBV12-5 and TRBJ2-1, with 9 bases identical to TRBD1. The V segment lost 4 bases and the J segment 7 bases; nucleotides outside the gene matches: 14. The CDR3 runs to 17 residues. CDR1 LGHNT and CDR2 FRNRAP come from the germline V gene. This CDR3 reads CASGSHITGGASNEQFF. The CDR3 bases are TGTGCTAGTGGTTCCCATATCACAGGGGGCGCCTCAAATGAGCAGTTCTTC.

The rearrangement joins TRBV7-3 to TRBJ2-1; TRBD1 is a possible D gene (6 bases). This CDR3 comprises 14 residues. Germline CDR1 reads SGHTA; CDR2 reads FQGTGA. Trimming took off 4 bases at V and 4 bases at J, with 11 bases between the two ends. The CDR3 region has the DNA TGTGCCAGCAGCTCCAGGGGCCTTTACAATGAGCAGTTCTTC. Translation: CASSSRGLYNEQFF.

V usage is TRBV7-6 and J usage is TRBJ1-2; weak D call: TRBD1 (6 bases). Germline V lookup: CDR1 SGHVS, CDR2 FNYEAQ. Trimming shortened V by 6 bases and J by 4 bases, and 15 bases separated the two germline ends. The CDR3 length is 14 residues. The CDR3 reads CASRKAGAAYGYTF. CDR3 nucleotides: TGTGCCAGCAGAAAGGCAGGGGCTGCCTATGGCTACACCTTC.

This rearrangement joins TRBV7-7 to TRBJ2-5; TRBD2 is a possible D gene (6 bases). This CDR3 is 16 amino acids long. V lost 5 bases and J lost 5, with 21 bases in between. Germline V gives CDR1 SSHAT, CDR2 FNYEAQ (reference sequence). The CDR3 DNA reads TGTGCCAGCAGCCCCGGTGCGGGACGTGGTAGGGAGACCCAGTACTTC. Translation: CASSPGAGRGRETQYF.

V and J are TRBV15 and TRBJ1-2; 8 bases map to TRBD1. The junction had 6 bases not matched to a gene; V was cut back by 3 bases and J by 3 bases. The CDR3 length is 15 residues. Germline CDR1 LNHNV, CDR2 YYDKDF (reference sequence). DNA of the CDR3: TGTGCCACCAGCAGGGCACAGGGGGTTGACTATGGCTACACCTTC. The encoded protein is CATSRAQGVDYGYTF.

The V and J genes are TRBV12-5 and TRBJ2-1, with a possible D match to TRBD1 (5 bases). The CDR3 is made up of 13 amino acids. The germline CDR1 and CDR2 sequences are LGHNT and FRNRAP. Trimming cost V 3 bases and J 8 bases, with 11 bases left between them. The CDR3 is CASGLSEGDEQFF. Here the CDR3 DNA reads TGTGCTAGTGGTTTATCGGAAGGGGATGAGCAGTTCTTC. Variable domain in full (rest from reference TRBV12-5 and TRBJ2-1): DARVTQTPRHKVTEMGQEVTMRCQPILGHNTVFWYRQTMMQGLELLAYFRNRAPLDDSGMPKDRFSAEMPDATLATLKIQPSEPRDSAVYFCASGLSEGDEQFFGPGTRLTVL.

The rearrangement links TRBV5-1 to TRBJ1-2, with 7 positions matching TRBD1. The CDR3 is 13 residues long. Germline CDR1 SGHRS, CDR2 YFSETQ. V lost 0 bases, J lost 8 bases, and 4 bases stayed unmatched. The CDR3 coding sequence is TGCGCCAGCAGCTTGGGACAGGGCTGGGGCTACACCTTC. Amino acid sequence: CASSLGQGWGYTF.

The rearrangement links TRBV7-9 to TRBJ1-1; the D gene is possibly TRBD1 (5 bases). The CDR3 extends over 13 amino acids. The V end lost 7 bases, the J end lost 9 bases, and 18 bases lay between the germline ends. Per the germline V gene, CDR1 is SEHNR and CDR2 is FQNEAQ (reference sequence). CDR3 nucleotide sequence: TGTGCCAGCACACCAGACAGCATCCGACAAGCTTTCTTT. Translated: CASTPDSIRQAFF.

The chain couples TRBV11-3 to TRBJ1-1, with 8 bases fitting TRBD1. Germline V CDR1 and CDR2: SGHNT, YENEEA. The junction had 4 bases not matched to a gene; V was cut back by 3 bases and J by 4 bases. The length of the CDR3 is 14 residues. The CDR3 DNA reads as TGTGCCAGCAGCTTGAGCACAGGGGGCACTGAAGCTTTCTTT. This translates into CASSLSTGGTEAFF.

V gene TRBV27 combines with J gene TRBJ1-3; no clear D. The length of the CDR3 is 15 residues. V dropped 5 bases and J dropped 2 bases, with 13 bases sitting between them. Germline lookup yields CDR1 MNHEY and CDR2 SMNVEV (reference sequence). The CDR3, as DNA: TGTGCCAGCAGTCCTTTAATGGGCCCTGGAAACACCATATATTTT. Protein: CASSPLMGPGNTIYF.

The rearrangement links TRBV5-1 to TRBJ2-2, with 8 bases identical to TRBD2. The junction had 8 bases not matched to a gene; V was cut back by 0 bases and J by 7 bases. The V gene's germline CDR1 is SGHRS and CDR2 YFSETQ. This CDR3 spans 16 amino acids. CDR3 in amino acids: CASSLDGGRRHGELFF. For the CDR3, the DNA is TGCGCCAGCAGCTTGGATGGCGGGAGGCGTCACGGGGAGCTGTTTTTT.

The gene calls are TRBV5-1 and TRBJ2-6, with D unresolved. The CDR3 sequence is 14 residues long. The germline V gene has CDR1 SGHRS and CDR2 YFSETQ. Trimming shortened V by 2 bases and J by 0 bases, and 3 bases separated the two germline ends. The CDR3 DNA sequence: TGCGCCAGCAGCTTCAACTCTGGGGCCAACGTCCTGACTTTC. It is translated as CASSFNSGANVLTF.

The V call is TRBV9, the J call TRBJ1-1, with TRBD1 as a possible D gene (5 bases). Trimming cost V 0 bases and J 5 bases, with 11 bases left between them. Germline assignment: CDR1 SGDLS and CDR2 YYNGEE. The CDR3 has 14 amino acids. The CDR3 coding sequence is TGTGCCAGCAGCGTAGAAGACAGAGCGACTGAAGCTTTCTTT. Amino acid sequence: CASSVEDRATEAFF.

The rearrangement uses TRBV19 and TRBJ2-7; 10 bases are shared with TRBD1. Germline CDR1 is LNHDA and CDR2 is SQIVND (reference sequence). This CDR3 region has 16 residues. Germline trimming cut 2 bases from V and 4 bases from J; bases unmatched to any gene: 8. CDR3 loop: CASSISWGQGSYEQYF. The CDR3 DNA reads TGTGCCAGTAGTATAAGTTGGGGACAGGGGAGTTACGAGCAGTACTTC.

The rearrangement links TRBV7-2 to TRBJ2-7; the match to TRBD1 covers 10 bases. The CDR3 runs to 16 residues. V shed 2 bases, J shed 4 bases, and the junction held 8 bases outside the gene matches. Germline CDR1 and CDR2: SGHTA and FQGNSA. CDR3 coding DNA: TGTGCCAGCAGCTTAAGGGCGACAGGGGGCGGTTACGAGCAGTACTTC. This translates into CASSLRATGGGYEQYF.

The chain joins TRBV30 to TRBJ1-6; TRBD1 matches 7 bases. The germline V gene has CDR1 GTSNPN and CDR2 SVGIG (reference sequence). After removal of 2 bases from V and 1 base from J, the junction contained 8 bases not matched to a gene. This CDR3 spans 17 amino acids. CDR3 loop: CAWSRKGAGSYNSPLHF. The DNA for the CDR3 is TGTGCCTGGAGTCGAAAGGGGGCGGGGTCCTATAATTCACCCCTCCACTTT. The full variable domain, completed using reference TRBV30 and TRBJ1-6, is SQTIHQWPATLVQPVGSPLSLECTVEGTSNPNLYWYRQAAGRGLQLLFYSVGIGQISSEVPQNLSASRPQDRQFILSSKKLLLSDSGFYLCAWSRKGAGSYNSPLHFGNGTRLTVT.

The rearrangement links TRBV25-1 to TRBJ2-3; TRBD1 matches 10 bases. Germline V CDR1 and CDR2: MGHDK, SYGVNS. The CDR3 runs to 14 residues. J gave up 4 bases and V 6 bases, and 4 bases lay outside the gene matches. The CDR3 spells CASRRQGAADTQYF. The CDR3 DNA reads as TGTGCCAGCAGGCGACAGGGGGCCGCAGATACGCAGTATTTT.

This chain joins TRBV12-2 and TRBJ1-4; TRBD1 is the table's D call, not checked against the DNA. TRBV12-2 is an annotated pseudogene. CDR3 size: 17 residues. The CDR3 sequence is CASRLARSGQGGEKLFF. In nucleotides, the CDR3 is TGTGCAAGTCGCCTAGCCCGATCGGGACAGGGAGGTGAAAAACTGTTTTTT.

This clone has more than one count but fewer than ten. DNA of the CDR3: TGTGCCAGCAGCTTAGGGCAGGGGGCCTACACTGAAGCTTTCTTT. It translates to CASSLGQGAYTEAFF. The rearrangement links TRBV7-2 to TRBJ1-1; TRBD1 matches at 8 bases. Trimming cost V 1 base and J 3 bases; bases outside gene matches: 4. Germline CDR1 SGHTA, CDR2 FQGNSA. The CDR3 sequence is 15 residues long.

The rearrangement links TRBV6-4 to TRBJ2-1, with 8 bases identical to TRBD2. The trim removed 3 bases at V and 8 bases at J, leaving 9 bases unmatched. This CDR3 is built from 15 residues. Germline V gene data show CDR1 as MRHNA and CDR2 as SNTAGT. CDR3 amino acids: CASSETSGGVDEQFF. The CDR3, as DNA: TGTGCCAGCAGTGAAACCAGCGGGGGTGTCGATGAGCAGTTCTTC.